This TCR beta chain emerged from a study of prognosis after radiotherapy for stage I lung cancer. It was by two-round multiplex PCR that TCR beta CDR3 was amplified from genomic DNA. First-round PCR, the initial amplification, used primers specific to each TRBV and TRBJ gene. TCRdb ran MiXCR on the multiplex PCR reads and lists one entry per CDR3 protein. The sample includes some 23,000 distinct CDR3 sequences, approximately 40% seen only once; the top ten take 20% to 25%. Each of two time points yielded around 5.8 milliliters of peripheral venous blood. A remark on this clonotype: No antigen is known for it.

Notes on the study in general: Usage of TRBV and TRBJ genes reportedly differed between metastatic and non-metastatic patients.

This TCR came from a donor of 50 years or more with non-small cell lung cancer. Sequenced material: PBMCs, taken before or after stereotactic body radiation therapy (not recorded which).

In nucleotides, the CDR3 is TGTGCCAGCAGCTTAGTAGTGGTAGTAGCTCAAAACTATGGCTACACCTTC. Residues: CASSLVVVVAQNYGYTF. This chain uses TRBV7-2 with TRBJ1-2; no firm D call. CDR3 length equals 17 residues. Germline-derived CDR1 and CDR2 are SGHTA and FQGNSA. Trimming cost V 1 base and J 2 bases, with 17 bases left between them.